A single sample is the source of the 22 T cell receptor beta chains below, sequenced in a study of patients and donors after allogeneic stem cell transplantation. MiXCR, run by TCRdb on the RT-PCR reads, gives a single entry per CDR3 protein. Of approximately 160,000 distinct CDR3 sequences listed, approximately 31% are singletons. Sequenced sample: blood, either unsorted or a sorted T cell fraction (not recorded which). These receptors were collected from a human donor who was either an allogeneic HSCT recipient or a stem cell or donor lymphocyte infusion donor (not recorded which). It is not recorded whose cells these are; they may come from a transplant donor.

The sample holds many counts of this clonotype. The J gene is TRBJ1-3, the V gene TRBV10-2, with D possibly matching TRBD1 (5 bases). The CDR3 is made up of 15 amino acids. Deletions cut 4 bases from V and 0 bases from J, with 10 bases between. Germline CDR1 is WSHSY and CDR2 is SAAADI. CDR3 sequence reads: CASSASGTSGNTIYF. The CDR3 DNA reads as TGCGCCAGCAGTGCCTCAGGGACCTCTGGAAACACCATATATTTT.

CDR3 bases: TGTGCCAGCAGCTCACGACGGGCAGGGGCGAACACTGAAGCTTTCTTT. Its translation: CASSSRRAGANTEAFF. The chain employs TRBV7-8 and TRBJ1-1, with D perhaps matching TRBD1 (6 bases). This CDR3 contains 16 residues. Deletions cut 4 bases from V and 1 base from J, with 16 bases between. Germline loops: CDR1 SGHVS, CDR2 FQNEAQ.

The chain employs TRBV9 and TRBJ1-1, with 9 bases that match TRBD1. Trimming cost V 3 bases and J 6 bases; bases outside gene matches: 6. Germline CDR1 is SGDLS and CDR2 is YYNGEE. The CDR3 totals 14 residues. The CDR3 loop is CASSGGQGRSEAFF. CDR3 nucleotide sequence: TGTGCCAGCAGCGGGGGACAGGGAAGGTCTGAAGCTTTCTTT.

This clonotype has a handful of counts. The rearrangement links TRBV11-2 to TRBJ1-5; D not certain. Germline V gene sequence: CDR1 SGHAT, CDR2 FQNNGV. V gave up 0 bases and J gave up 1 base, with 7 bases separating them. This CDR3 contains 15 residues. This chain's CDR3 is CASSLDGLSNQPQHF. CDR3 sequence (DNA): TGTGCCAGCAGCTTAGACGGGTTGAGCAATCAGCCCCAGCATTTT.

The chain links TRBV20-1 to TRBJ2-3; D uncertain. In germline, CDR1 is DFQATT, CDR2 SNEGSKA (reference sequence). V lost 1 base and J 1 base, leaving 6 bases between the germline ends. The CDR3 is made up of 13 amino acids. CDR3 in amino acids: CSARAAGTDTQYF. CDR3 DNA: TGCAGTGCTAGAGCGGCGGGCACAGATACGCAGTATTTT.

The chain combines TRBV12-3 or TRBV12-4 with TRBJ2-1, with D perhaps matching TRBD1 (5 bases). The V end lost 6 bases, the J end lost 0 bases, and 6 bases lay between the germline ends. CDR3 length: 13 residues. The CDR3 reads CASSDSSYNEQFF. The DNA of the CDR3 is TGTGCCAGCAGCGACAGCTCCTACAATGAGCAGTTCTTC.

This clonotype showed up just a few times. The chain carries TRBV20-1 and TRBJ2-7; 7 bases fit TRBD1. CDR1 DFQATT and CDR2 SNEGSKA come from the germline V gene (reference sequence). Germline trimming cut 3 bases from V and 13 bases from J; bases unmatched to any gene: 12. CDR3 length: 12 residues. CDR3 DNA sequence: TGCAGTGCTAGCATGGACAGGCCGGGGTGTTACTTC. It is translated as CSASMDRPGCYF.

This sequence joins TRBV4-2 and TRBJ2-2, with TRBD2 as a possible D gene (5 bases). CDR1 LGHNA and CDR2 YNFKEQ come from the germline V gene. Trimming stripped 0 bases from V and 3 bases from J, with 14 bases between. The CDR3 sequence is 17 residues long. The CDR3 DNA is TGTGCCAGCAGCCAAGATCGGGCTAGCACGTACACCGGGGAGCTGTTTTTT. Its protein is CASSQDRASTYTGELFF.

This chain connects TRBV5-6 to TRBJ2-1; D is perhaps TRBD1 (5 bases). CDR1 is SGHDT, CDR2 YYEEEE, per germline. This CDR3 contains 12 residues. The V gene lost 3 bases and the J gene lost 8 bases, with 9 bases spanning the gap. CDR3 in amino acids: CASSSGIHEQFF. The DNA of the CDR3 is TGTGCCAGCAGCTCAGGGATCCATGAGCAGTTCTTC.

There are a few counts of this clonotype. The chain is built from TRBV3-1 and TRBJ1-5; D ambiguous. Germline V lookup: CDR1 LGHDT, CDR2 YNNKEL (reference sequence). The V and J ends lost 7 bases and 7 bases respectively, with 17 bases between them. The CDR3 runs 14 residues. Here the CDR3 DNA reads TGTGCCAGCATTGCCCTTCCAGAGGAACAGCCCCAGCATTTT. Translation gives CASIALPEEQPQHF.

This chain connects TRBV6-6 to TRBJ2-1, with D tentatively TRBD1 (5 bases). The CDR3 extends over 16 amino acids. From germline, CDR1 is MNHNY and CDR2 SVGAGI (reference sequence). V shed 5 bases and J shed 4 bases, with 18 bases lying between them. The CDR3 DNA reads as TGTGCCAGCAGTCTACCCCCTATACAGGAGTACAATGAGCAGTTCTTC. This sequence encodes CASSLPPIQEYNEQFF.

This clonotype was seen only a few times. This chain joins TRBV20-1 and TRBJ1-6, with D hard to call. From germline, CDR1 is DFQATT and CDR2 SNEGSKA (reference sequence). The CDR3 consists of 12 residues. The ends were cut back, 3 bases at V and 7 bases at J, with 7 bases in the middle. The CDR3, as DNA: TGCAGTGCTAGTGGAGGGAATTCACCCCTCCACTTT. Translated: CSASGGNSPLHF.

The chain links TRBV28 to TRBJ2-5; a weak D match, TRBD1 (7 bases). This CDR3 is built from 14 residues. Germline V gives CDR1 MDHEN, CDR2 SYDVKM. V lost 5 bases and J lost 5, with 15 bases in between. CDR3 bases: TGTGCCAGCAGTATAGGGGGCGGGGATGAGACCCAGTACTTC. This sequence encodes CASSIGGGDETQYF.

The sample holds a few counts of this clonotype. This CDR3 is CASRLSGRGTDTQYF. Here the CDR3 DNA reads TGTGCCAGCAGATTAAGCGGGAGGGGCACAGATACGCAGTATTTT. The genes are TRBV11-2 and TRBJ2-3; the match to TRBD2 covers 10 bases. Germline values: CDR1 SGHAT, CDR2 FQNNGV. The V segment lost 6 bases and the J segment 1 base; nucleotides outside the gene matches: 4. The CDR3 consists of 15 residues.

CDR3 loop: CASSSGYTQYF. The CDR3 DNA follows: TGTGCCAGCAGCTCGGGGTATACGCAGTATTTT. The rearrangement joins TRBV5-6 to TRBJ2-3; D is possibly TRBD2 (5 bases). The V gene lost 3 bases and the J gene lost 7 bases, with 6 bases spanning the gap. Germline-derived CDR1 and CDR2 are SGHDT and YYEEEE. The CDR3 runs 11 residues.

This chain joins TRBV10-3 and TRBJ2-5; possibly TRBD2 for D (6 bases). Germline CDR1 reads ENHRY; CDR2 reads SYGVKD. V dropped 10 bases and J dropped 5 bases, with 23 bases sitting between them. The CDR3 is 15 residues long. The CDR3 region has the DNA TGTGCCACACAGGAGGAACTATCGGGAGTGGAGACCCAGTACTTC. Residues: CATQEELSGVETQYF.

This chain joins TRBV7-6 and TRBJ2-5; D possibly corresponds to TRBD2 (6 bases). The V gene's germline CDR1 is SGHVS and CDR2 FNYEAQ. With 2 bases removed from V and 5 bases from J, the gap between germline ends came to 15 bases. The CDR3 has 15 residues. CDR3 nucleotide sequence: TGTGCCAGCAGCTTACAGCCCGCAGGGAGGGAGACCCAGTACTTC. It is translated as CASSLQPAGRETQYF.

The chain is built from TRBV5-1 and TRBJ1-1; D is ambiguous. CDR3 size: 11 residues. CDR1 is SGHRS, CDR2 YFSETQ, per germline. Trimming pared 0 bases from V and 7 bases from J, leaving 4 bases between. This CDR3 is CASSLDGEAFF. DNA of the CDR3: TGCGCCAGCAGCTTGGACGGTGAAGCTTTCTTT.

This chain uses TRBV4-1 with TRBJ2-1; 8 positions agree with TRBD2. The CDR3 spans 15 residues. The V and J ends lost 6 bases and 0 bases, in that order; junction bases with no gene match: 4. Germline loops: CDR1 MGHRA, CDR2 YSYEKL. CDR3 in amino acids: CASRITSGSYNEQFF. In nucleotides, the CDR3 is TGCGCCAGCAGGATTACTAGCGGCTCCTACAATGAGCAGTTCTTC.

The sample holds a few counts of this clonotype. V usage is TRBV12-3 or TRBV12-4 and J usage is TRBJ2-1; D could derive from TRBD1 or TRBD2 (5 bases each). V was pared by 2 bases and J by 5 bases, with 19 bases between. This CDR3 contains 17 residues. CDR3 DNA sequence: TGTGCCAGCAGTTTACCCTGGGACCTAAAGCTACACAATGAGCAGTTCTTC. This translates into CASSLPWDLKLHNEQFF.

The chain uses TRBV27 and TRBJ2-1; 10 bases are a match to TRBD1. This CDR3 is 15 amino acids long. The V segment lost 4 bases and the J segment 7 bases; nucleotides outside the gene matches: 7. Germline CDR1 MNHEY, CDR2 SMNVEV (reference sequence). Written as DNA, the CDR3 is TGTGCCAGCAGTTCGGACAGGGGGTTTAAAAATGAGCAGTTCTTC. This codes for CASSSDRGFKNEQFF.

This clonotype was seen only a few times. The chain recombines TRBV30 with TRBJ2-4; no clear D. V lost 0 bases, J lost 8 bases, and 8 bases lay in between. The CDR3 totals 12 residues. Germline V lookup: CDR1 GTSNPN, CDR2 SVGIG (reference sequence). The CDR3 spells CAWSVRNDIQYF. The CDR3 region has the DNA TGTGCCTGGAGTGTCCGGAACGACATTCAGTACTTC.